Listed below are T cell receptor beta chains from one sample, sequenced in a study of OX40 agonist ivuxolimab in advanced cancers. The assay was immunoSEQ multiplex PCR, and TCRdb's table has in-frame clones only and misses some. Of 68,000 or so clones in the sample, nearly 85% are singletons; the top ten hold around 9.9%. The sequencing used CD4+ or CD8+ T cells sorted from blood, collected in a trial of the OX40 agonist ivuxolimab. Receptors originate from an adult with an advanced solid tumor such as melanoma, head and neck, liver or kidney cancer. The conserved cysteine and the conserved F or W are not part of the CDR3 here. Rows give clone size only sometimes, using once, few, many, or a class for an expanded clone.

V	size	J	CDR3
TRBV29-1	.	TRBJ1-2	SVAGTAYGYT
TRBV30	.	TRBJ1-6	ALSTARSSYNSPLH
TRBV19	.	TRBJ2-3	ASSIWYSSTDTQY
TRBV5-1	few	TRBJ2-5	ASSNQGSGRKTQY
TRBV28	.	TRBJ1-2	ASSLVQGWSGYT
TRBV5-1	once	TRBJ1-1	ASRGEAEAF
TRBV18	.	TRBJ1-3	ASSPGGASSGNTIY
TRBV19	.	TRBJ1-5	ASSIWVSGTNQPQH
TRBV5-1	.	TRBJ1-3	ASSFSGDTSGNTIY
TRBV18	.	TRBJ2-5	ASSPVEETQY
TRBV30	.	TRBJ2-3	AWTGAPSTDTQY
TRBV18	.	TRBJ2-6	ASSPLGWGSGANVLT
TRBV7-3	.	TRBJ2-5	ASSQARGETQY
TRBV27	once	TRBJ2-7	ASRRSGPSSYEQY
TRBV4-3	.	TRBJ2-7	ASSQGRLSSYEQY
TRBV6-1	.	TRBJ1-2	ASSEATFRLNYGYT
TRBV6-1	.	TRBJ2-1	ASSENAGGYNEQF
TRBV2	.	TRBJ2-3	ASSEARAGSDTQY
TRBV9	.	TRBJ1-2	ASSVGQGGYGYT
TRBV19	.	TRBJ2-1	ASSKPRASGSGNEQF
TRBV5-6	.	TRBJ1-2	ASSLAISGYT
TRBV6-6	.	TRBJ2-1	ASVRPGAHNEQF
TRBV30	once	TRBJ1-4	AWTSREGLNEKLF
TRBV18	.	TRBJ2-1	ASSPRLLAGENEQF
TRBV18	.	TRBJ2-1	ASSPRPSASSYNEQF
TRBV9	.	TRBJ2-3	ASSNGLAATDTQY
TRBV6-5	.	TRBJ1-5	ASRVWQNSNQPQH
TRBV7-2	.	TRBJ1-1	ASSLVTVLNTEAF
TRBV28	once	TRBJ2-3	ASSLLADTQY
TRBV5-1	.	TRBJ2-7	ASSLETGGPYEQY
TRBV18	.	TRBJ1-4	ASSPGQGFKKLF